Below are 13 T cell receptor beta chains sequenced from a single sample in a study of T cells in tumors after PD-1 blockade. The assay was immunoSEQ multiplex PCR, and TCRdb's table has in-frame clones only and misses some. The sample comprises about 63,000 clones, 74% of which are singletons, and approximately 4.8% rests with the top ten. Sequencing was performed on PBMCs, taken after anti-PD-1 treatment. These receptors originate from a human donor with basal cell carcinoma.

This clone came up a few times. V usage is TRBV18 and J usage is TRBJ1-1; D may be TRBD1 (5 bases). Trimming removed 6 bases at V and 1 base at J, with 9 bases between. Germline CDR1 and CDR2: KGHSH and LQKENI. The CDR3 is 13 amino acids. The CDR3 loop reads CASSKTENTEAFF. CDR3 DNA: TGTGCCAGCTCTAAGACAGAGAACACTGAAGCTTTCTTT. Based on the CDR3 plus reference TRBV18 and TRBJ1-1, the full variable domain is NAGVMQNPRHLVRRRGQEARLRCSPMKGHSHVYWYRQLPEEGLKFMVYLQKENIIDESGMPKERFSAEFPKEGPSILRIQQVVRGDSAAYFCASSKTENTEAFFGQGTRLTVV.

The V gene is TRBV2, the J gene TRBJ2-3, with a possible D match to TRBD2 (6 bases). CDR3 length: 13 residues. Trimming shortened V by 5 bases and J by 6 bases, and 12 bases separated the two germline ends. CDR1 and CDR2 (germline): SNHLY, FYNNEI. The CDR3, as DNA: TGTGCCAGCAGTCTTGGGGACTTCGATACGCAGTATTTT. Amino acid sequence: CASSLGDFDTQYF.

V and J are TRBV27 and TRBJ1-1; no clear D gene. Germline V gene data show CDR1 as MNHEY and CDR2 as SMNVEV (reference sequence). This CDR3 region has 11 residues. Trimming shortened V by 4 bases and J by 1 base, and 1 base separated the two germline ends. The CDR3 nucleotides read TGTGCCAGCAGTTCGAACACTGAAGCTTTCTTT. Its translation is CASSSNTEAFF.

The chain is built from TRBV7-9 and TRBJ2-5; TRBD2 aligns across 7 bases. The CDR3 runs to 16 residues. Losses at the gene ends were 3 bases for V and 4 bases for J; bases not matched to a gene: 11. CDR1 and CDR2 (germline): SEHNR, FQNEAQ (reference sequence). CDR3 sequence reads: CASSLYPGLPTETQYF. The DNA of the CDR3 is TGTGCCAGCAGCTTGTACCCGGGACTACCCACAGAGACCCAGTACTTC.

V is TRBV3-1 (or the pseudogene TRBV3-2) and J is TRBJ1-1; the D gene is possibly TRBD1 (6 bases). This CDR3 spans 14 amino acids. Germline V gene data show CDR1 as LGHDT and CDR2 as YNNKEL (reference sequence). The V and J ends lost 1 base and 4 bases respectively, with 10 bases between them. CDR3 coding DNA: TGTGCCAGCAGCCAAGTTGGGGGCGCCACTGAAGCTTTCTTT. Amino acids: CASSQVGGATEAFF.

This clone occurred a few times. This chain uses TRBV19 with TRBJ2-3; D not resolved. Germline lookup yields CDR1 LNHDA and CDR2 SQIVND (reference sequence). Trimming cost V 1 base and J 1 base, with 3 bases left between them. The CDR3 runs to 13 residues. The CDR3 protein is CASSIVGTDTQYF. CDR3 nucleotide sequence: TGTGCCAGTAGTATAGTCGGCACAGATACGCAGTATTTT.

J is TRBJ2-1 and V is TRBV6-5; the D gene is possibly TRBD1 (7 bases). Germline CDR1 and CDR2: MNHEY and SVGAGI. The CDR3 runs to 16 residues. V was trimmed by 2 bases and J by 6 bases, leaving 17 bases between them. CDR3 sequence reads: CASSYGGAGGSNEQFF. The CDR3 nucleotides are TGTGCCAGCAGTTACGGAGGGGCAGGGGGGTCCAATGAGCAGTTCTTC.

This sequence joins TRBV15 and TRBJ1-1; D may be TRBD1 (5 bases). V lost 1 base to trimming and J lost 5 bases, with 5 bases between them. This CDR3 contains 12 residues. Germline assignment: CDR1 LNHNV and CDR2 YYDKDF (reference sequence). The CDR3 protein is CATSRGGTEAFF. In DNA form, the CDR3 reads TGTGCCACCAGCAGAGGGGGGACTGAAGCTTTCTTT.

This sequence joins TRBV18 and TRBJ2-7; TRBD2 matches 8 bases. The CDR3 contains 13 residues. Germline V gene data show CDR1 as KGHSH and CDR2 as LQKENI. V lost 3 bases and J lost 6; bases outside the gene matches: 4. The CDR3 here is CASSPTGGREQYF. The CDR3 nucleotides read TGTGCCAGCTCACCCACGGGGGGGCGCGAGCAGTACTTC. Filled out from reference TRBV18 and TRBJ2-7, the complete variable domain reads NAGVMQNPRHLVRRRGQEARLRCSPMKGHSHVYWYRQLPEEGLKFMVYLQKENIIDESGMPKERFSAEFPKEGPSILRIQQVVRGDSAAYFCASSPTGGREQYFGPGTRLTVT.

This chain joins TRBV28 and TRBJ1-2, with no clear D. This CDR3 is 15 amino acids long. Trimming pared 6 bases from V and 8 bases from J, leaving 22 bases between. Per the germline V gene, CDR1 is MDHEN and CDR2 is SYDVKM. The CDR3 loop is CASSPPGPRGRGYTF. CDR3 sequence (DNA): TGTGCCAGCAGCCCCCCTGGGCCCCGGGGTCGCGGCTACACCTTC.

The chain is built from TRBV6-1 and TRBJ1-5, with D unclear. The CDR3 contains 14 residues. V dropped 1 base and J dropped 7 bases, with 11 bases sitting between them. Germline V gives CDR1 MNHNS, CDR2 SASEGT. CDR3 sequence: CASSEGAGGQPQHF. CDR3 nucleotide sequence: TGTGCCAGCAGTGAAGGGGCAGGAGGCCAGCCCCAGCATTTT.

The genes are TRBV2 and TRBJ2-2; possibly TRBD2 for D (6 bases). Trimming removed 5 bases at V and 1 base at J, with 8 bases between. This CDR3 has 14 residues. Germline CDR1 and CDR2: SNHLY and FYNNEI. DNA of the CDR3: TGTGCCAGCAGTTCCGGGGGGAACACCGGGGAGCTGTTTTTT. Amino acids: CASSSGGNTGELFF.

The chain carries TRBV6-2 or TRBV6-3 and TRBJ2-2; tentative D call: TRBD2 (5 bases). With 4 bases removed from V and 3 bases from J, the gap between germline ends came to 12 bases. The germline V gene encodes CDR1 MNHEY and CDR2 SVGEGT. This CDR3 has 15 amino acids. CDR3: CASSSLLVDTGELFF. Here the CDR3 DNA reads TGTGCCAGCAGTTCTCTACTAGTTGACACCGGGGAGCTGTTTTTT.